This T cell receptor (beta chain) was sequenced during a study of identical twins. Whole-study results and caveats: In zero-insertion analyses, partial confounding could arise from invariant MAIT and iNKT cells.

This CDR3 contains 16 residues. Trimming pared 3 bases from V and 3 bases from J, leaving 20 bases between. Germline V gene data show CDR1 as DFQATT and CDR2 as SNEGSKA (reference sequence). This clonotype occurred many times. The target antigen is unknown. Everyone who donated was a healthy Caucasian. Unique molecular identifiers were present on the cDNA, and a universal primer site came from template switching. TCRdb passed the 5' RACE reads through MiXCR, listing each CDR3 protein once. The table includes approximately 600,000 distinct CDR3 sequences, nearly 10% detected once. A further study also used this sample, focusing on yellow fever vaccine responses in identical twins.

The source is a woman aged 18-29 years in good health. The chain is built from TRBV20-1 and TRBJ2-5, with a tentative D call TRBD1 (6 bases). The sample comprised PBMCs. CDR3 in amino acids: CSARPRTVRTKETQYF. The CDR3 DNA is TGCAGTGCTAGGCCTCGGACAGTACGAACCAAAGAGACCCAGTACTTC.